This T cell receptor (beta chain) was retrieved from a study of early T cells in non-severe SARS-CoV-2 infection. At the level of the study: Chains were not paired, and sequencing was done on bulk RNA from unsorted whole blood. Points from the study as a whole: Matching results from VDJdb favored anti-spike CD8 responses, leaving private and CD4 specificities undetected.

Individual cDNA molecules carried attached unique molecular identifiers. TCRdb re-called the 5' RACE reads with MiXCR, one entry per CDR3 protein. This table has 25,000 to 35,000 distinct CDR3 sequences, approximately 6.3% appearing once. This clonotype occurred a few times. The antigen remains undetermined. This CDR3 contains 15 residues. Germline CDR1 is SNHLY and CDR2 is FYNNEI. Trimming shortened V by 6 bases and J by 3 bases, and 16 bases separated the two germline ends. Sequenced: whole blood. V gene TRBV2 combines with J gene TRBJ2-3; a possible D gene is TRBD1 (6 bases). This receptor was obtained from an adult who was a healthcare worker with PCR-confirmed SARS-CoV-2 infection or an uninfected control (not recorded which). CDR3 DNA: TGTGCCAGCAGGGAACAGGGAGTGAGTACAGATACGCAGTATTTT. Amino acid sequence: CASREQGVSTDTQYF.